The 13 T cell receptor beta chains given below trace back to one sample, sequenced in a study of blood T cell repertoires in COVID-19. Libraries were prepared by immunoSEQ multiplex PCR; TCRdb keeps only in-frame clonotypes and omits some of them. The table records roughly 69,000 clones, around 80% of them present only once. Material for sequencing was peripheral blood. All receptors derive from a man between 50 and 59 years old with COVID-19, enrolled during active disease.

This clone ranks as medium-sized (0.01 to 0.1%). The chain links TRBV12-3 or TRBV12-4 to TRBJ1-1, with TRBD1 matching 8 bases. The V segment lost 5 bases and the J segment 4 bases; nucleotides outside the gene matches: 0. The CDR3 length is 12 residues. The CDR3 region is CASSGTGTEAFF. The CDR3 bases are TGTGCCAGCAGTGGGACAGGCACTGAAGCTTTCTTT.

In DNA, the CDR3 is TGTGCCAGCAGTGAGGGGGCCTTGAACACTGAAGCTTTCTTT. Residues: CASSEGALNTEAFF. The chain joins TRBV2 to TRBJ1-1; D may be TRBD1 (6 bases). Germline CDR1 SNHLY, CDR2 FYNNEI. The V end lost 3 bases, the J end lost 0 bases, and 8 bases lay between the germline ends. This CDR3 comprises 14 residues.

J is TRBJ1-2 and V is TRBV2, with 10 bases lining up with TRBD1. This CDR3 has 12 residues. V dropped 10 bases and J dropped 7; count of bases not matched to a gene: 6. Germline V CDR1 and CDR2: SNHLY, FYNNEI. DNA of the CDR3: TGTGCCACCGGGACAGGGGCGGGTGGCTACACCTTC. Protein sequence: CATGTGAGGYTF.

The chain links TRBV7-9 to TRBJ2-2, with D tentatively TRBD1 (6 bases). Germline CDR1 and CDR2: SEHNR and FQNEAQ (reference sequence). The CDR3 is 13 residues long. The CDR3, as DNA: TGTGCTACAGGGAGAAAAGACACCGGGGAGCTGTTTTTT. Protein sequence: CATGRKDTGELFF.

The genes are TRBV5-5 and TRBJ1-2; tentatively, D is TRBD1 (6 bases). V lost 5 bases, J lost 5 bases, and 10 bases lay in between. Looked up from germline, CDR1 is SGHKS and CDR2 is YYEKEE (reference sequence). This CDR3 has 12 amino acids. The CDR3 DNA reads TGTGCCAGCAGGCGTACAGGGTATGGCTACACCTTC. Amino acid sequence: CASRRTGYGYTF.

This sequence joins TRBV14 and TRBJ2-1, with D uncertain. This CDR3 comprises 16 residues. In germline, CDR1 is SGHDN, CDR2 FVKESK. V gave up 1 base and J gave up 0 bases, with 10 bases separating them. The CDR3 DNA sequence: TGTGCCAGCAGCCAAGGACTCAGAAGCTCCTACAATGAGCAGTTCTTC. This sequence encodes CASSQGLRSSYNEQFF. The full variable domain, rest sourced from reference TRBV14 and TRBJ2-1, is EAGVTQFPSHSVIEKGQTVTLRCDPISGHDNLYWYRRVMGKEIKFLLHFVKESKQDESGMPNNRFLAERTGGTYSTLKVQPAELEDSGVYFCASSQGLRSSYNEQFFGPGTRLTVL.

This clone was seen just once. The rearrangement joins TRBV19 to TRBJ1-2; TRBD1 agrees at 7 bases. Losses at the gene ends were 3 bases for V and 3 bases for J; bases not matched to a gene: 7. The CDR3 is 15 amino acids. Germline lookup yields CDR1 LNHDA and CDR2 SQIVND (reference sequence). The CDR3 protein is CASSIYQGEDYGYTF. CDR3 nucleotides: TGTGCCAGTAGTATTTACCAGGGGGAGGACTATGGCTACACCTTC.

The chain recombines TRBV6-2 or TRBV6-3 with TRBJ1-2; 7 nucleotides match TRBD1. This CDR3 spans 16 amino acids. With V trimmed by 3 bases and J by 5 bases, 12 bases remained unmatched. Per the germline V gene, CDR1 is MNHEY and CDR2 is SVGEGT. CDR3: CASSYQLTGYHYGYTF. Here the CDR3 DNA reads TGTGCCAGCAGTTATCAACTGACAGGGTATCATTATGGCTACACCTTC.

The chain couples TRBV5-1 to TRBJ1-5; TRBD1 matches 10 bases. The CDR3 is 15 residues long. Unmatched junction bases numbered 5, after V lost 4 bases and J lost 4 bases. The germline V gene has CDR1 SGHRS and CDR2 YFSETQ. The CDR3 coding sequence is TGCGCCAGCAGCGTGACAGGGGGCCGGAATCAGCCCCAGCATTTT. Translating it yields CASSVTGGRNQPQHF.

This clone was recorded once. V usage is TRBV3-1 (or the pseudogene TRBV3-2) and J usage is TRBJ2-1, with D perhaps matching TRBD2 (5 bases). The germline CDR1 and CDR2 sequences are LGHDT and YNNKEL (reference sequence). Trimming stripped 3 bases from V and 7 bases from J, with 7 bases between. There are 12 residues in the CDR3. The CDR3 spells CASSQDWNEQFF. The DNA for the CDR3 is TGTGCCAGCAGCCAGGACTGGAATGAGCAGTTCTTC.

This clone was seen just once. The genes are TRBV2 and TRBJ1-4, with D tentatively TRBD1 (5 bases). This CDR3 is 16 amino acids long. Germline V gene lookup returns CDR1 SNHLY and CDR2 FYNNEI. Trimming left V 2 bases short and J 0 bases short, with 10 bases between. The CDR3 is CASSETGGTTNEKLFF. For the CDR3, the DNA is TGTGCCAGCAGTGAAACGGGGGGTACAACTAATGAAAAACTGTTTTTT.

The J gene is TRBJ2-1, the V gene TRBV27; 8 nucleotides match TRBD1. With V trimmed by 6 bases and J by 1 base, 2 bases remained unmatched. This CDR3 is built from 14 residues. Germline V gives CDR1 MNHEY, CDR2 SMNVEV (reference sequence). CDR3 nucleotides: TGTGCCAGCAGCGGACAGGGTTCCTACAATGAGCAGTTCTTC. It encodes CASSGQGSYNEQFF.

Concerning this clone itself: This sample also contains other DNA sequences that code for the same CDR3. This chain joins TRBV19 and TRBJ2-5; 8 bases agree with TRBD2. V trimming: 3 bases; J trimming: 3 bases; junction bases outside the gene matches: 3. The germline gives CDR1 LNHDA, CDR2 SQIVND (reference sequence). This CDR3 has 14 residues. The CDR3 DNA follows: TGTGCCAGTAGTATCCGAGCGGGGGAAGAGACCCAGTACTTC. This encodes CASSIRAGEETQYF.